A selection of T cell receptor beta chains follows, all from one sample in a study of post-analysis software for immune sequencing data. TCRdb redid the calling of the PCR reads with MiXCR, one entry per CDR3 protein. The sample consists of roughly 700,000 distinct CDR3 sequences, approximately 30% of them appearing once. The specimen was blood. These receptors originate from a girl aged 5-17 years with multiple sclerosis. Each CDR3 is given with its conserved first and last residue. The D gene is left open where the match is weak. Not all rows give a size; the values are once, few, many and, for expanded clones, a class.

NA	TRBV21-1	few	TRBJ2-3	CASSKTPTDRGTQYF	TGTGCCAGCAGCAAAACCCCGACGGACAGAGGTACGCAGTATTTT
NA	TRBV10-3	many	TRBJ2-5	CAISAGPETQYF	TGTGCCATCAGTGCCGGTCCAGAGACCCAGTACTTC
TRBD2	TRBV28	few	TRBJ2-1	CASSHGGVRAYNEQFF	TGTGCCAGCAGCCATGGGGGGGTGAGAGCCTACAATGAGCAGTTCTTC
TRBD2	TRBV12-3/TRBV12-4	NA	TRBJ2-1	CASRTSGGGYNEQFF	TGTGCCAGCAGAACTAGCGGAGGGGGTTACAATGAGCAGTTCTTC
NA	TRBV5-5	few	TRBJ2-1	CASSLELGRYNEQFF	TGTGCCAGCAGCTTGGAACTAGGGAGGTACAATGAGCAGTTCTTC
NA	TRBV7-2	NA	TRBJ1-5	CASSLEAGVGQPQHF	TGTGCCAGCAGCTTAGAGGCAGGGGTTGGTCAGCCCCAGCATTTT
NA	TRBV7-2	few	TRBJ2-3	CASSLGFPDTQYF	TGTGCCAGCAGCTTAGGGTTTCCAGATACGCAGTATTTT
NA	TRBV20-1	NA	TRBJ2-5	CSAGPDLEETQYF	TGCAGTGCTGGCCCAGATTTGGAAGAGACCCAGTACTTC
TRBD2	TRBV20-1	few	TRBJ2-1	CSARVRQGGTSGSMNNEQFF	TGCAGTGCTAGAGTTAGGCAGGGGGGGACTAGCGGGAGTATGAACAATGAGCAGTTCTTC
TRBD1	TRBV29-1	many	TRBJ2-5	CSARPGQKETQYF	TGCAGCGCACGACCGGGACAGAAGGAGACCCAGTACTTC
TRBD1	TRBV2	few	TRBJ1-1	CATSTGRAFF	TGTGCCACCTCGACAGGGAGAGCTTTCTTT
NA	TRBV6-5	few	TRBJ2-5	CATRRGSGTQYF	TGTGCCACCCGGAGAGGGTCAGGGACCCAGTACTTC
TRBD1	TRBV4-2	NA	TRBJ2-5	CASSQGDRTNQETQYF	TGTGCCAGCAGCCAAGGGGACAGAACAAACCAAGAGACCCAGTACTTC
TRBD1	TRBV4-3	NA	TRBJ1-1	CASSQEFAGGFPEAFF	TGCGCCAGCAGCCAAGAATTCGCAGGGGGATTTCCTGAAGCTTTCTTT
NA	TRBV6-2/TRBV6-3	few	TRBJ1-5	CASSYSWDKGNQPQHF	TGTGCCAGCAGTTACTCGTGGGACAAGGGCAATCAGCCCCAGCATTTT
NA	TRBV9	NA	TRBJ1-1	CASSPGHWNTEAFF	TGTGCCAGCAGCCCGGGACACTGGAACACTGAAGCTTTCTTT
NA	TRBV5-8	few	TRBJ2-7	CASIRTVWDGEQYF	TGTGCCAGCATCAGGACAGTTTGGGACGGCGAGCAGTACTTC
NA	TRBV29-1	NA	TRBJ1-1	CSSPSTGNTEAFF	TGCAGCAGCCCTTCGACGGGGAACACTGAAGCTTTCTTT
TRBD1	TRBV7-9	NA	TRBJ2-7	CASSTRGGGQGPSYEQYF	TGTGCCAGCAGCACCCGAGGGGGGGGACAGGGCCCTTCCTACGAGCAGTACTTC
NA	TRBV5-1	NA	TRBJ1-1	CASSLAPEMNTEAFF	TGCGCCAGCAGCTTGGCGCCCGAGATGAACACTGAAGCTTTCTTT
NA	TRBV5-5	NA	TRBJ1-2	CASSLEEGEAAQNYGYTF	TGTGCCAGCAGCTTGGAGGAGGGCGAGGCCGCACAGAACTATGGCTACACCTTC
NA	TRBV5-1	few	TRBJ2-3	CASRPTGESTDTRYF	TGCGCCAGCAGACCAACGGGGGAGAGCACAGATACGCGGTATTTT
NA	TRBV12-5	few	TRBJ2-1	CASGLVLGRSNEQFF	TGTGCTAGTGGTTTGGTACTCGGTAGGTCCAATGAGCAGTTCTTC
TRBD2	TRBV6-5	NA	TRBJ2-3	CASQAAGEPQYF	TGTGCCAGCCAGGCTGCGGGAGAACCGCAGTATTTT
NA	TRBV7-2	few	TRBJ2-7	CASSPFAVGYEQYF	TGTGCCAGCAGCCCTTTCGCCGTAGGCTACGAGCAGTACTTC
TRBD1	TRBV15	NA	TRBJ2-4	CATSPRQQGPLAKNIQYF	TGTGCCACCAGCCCCCGTCAACAGGGGCCCCTAGCCAAAAACATTCAGTACTTC
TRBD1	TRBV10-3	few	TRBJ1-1	CAISATGGRTEAFF	TGTGCCATCAGTGCCACAGGGGGTCGAACTGAAGCTTTCTTT
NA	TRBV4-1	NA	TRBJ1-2	CASSQLGIYGYTF	TGCGCCAGCAGCCAACTCGGGATCTATGGCTACACCTTC
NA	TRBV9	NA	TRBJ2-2	CASSVVSGAKTGELFF	TGTGCCAGCAGCGTAGTATCAGGGGCGAAAACCGGGGAGCTGTTTTTT
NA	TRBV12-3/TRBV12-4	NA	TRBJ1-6	CASTDTQAPLHF	TGTGCCAGCACCGACACGCAGGCACCCCTCCACTTT
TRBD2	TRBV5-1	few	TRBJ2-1	CASSFGLSGRDYNEQFF	TGCGCCAGCAGCTTCGGACTTAGCGGGAGGGATTACAATGAGCAGTTCTTC
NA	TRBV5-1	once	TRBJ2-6	CASSLIPVSSGANVLTF	TGCGCCAGCAGCTTGATCCCCGTGAGCTCTGGGGCCAACGTCCTGACTTTC
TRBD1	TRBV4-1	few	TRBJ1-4	CASSQDRTRGTEKLFF	TGCGCCAGCAGCCAAGATAGGACCAGGGGGACCGAAAAACTGTTTTTT
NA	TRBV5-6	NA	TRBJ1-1	CASSRRFLNTEAFF	TGTGCCAGCAGCCGGCGGTTTCTGAACACTGAAGCTTTCTTT
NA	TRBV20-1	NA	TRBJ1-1	CSASWQMNTEAFF	TGCAGTGCTAGTTGGCAGATGAACACTGAAGCTTTCTTT